This TCR beta chain is from a study of T cells in Graves' hyperthyroidism and ophthalmopathy. Amplification yielded TCR beta CDR3 regions, with RNA transcripts as the source. The study used the HTBI primer set for a first-round RT-PCR of the TCR CDR3. MiXCR was run by TCRdb on the multiplex PCR reads, yielding one entry per CDR3 protein. Seen here are 490,000 or so distinct CDR3 sequences, 20% observed once, and the top ten hold about 45%. Each diagnosis drew on symptoms, thyroxine, TRAb, thyroid ultrasound and orbital computed tomography findings. Extraction of PBMCs used 7.5 to 10 ml of fresh peripheral blood. The study's findings and limits: A model of 13 V-J pairs discriminated ophthalmopathy from stable hyperthyroidism. The model forecast ophthalmopathy, anticipating it by a median around 6.5 months before onset.

The germline V gene encodes CDR1 LGHNA and CDR2 YSLEER. The V and J ends lost 3 bases and 4 bases respectively, with 12 bases between them. The CDR3 contains 14 residues. A word on this clonotype: Its antigen is unidentified.

The chain employs TRBV4-3 and TRBJ1-2; D possibly corresponds to TRBD1 (6 bases). The sequenced sample consisted of blood. This receptor was obtained from a man aged 35 to 55 with Graves' ophthalmopathy. The CDR3 here is CASSHAGAGYGYTF. CDR3 DNA: TGCGCCAGCAGCCACGCGGGGGCTGGCTATGGCTACACCTTC.